These T cell receptor beta chains were read from a single sample in a study of metastatic and nonmetastatic thyroid tumors. TCRdb re-clonotyped the PCR reads through MiXCR. The sample includes over 25,000 clones, 15% seen only once; the top ten take 15% to 19%. Sequencing used blood. These receptors were collected from a male donor with papillary thyroid cancer or a benign thyroid nodule (not recorded which). Some clones in this sample may be carry-over from other donors' samples. Each CDR3 is given with its conserved first and last residue. The order of the fields is V gene, D gene, clone size, J gene, CDR3 protein, CDR3 DNA. The D gene is left open where the match is weak. Size values are once, few and many counts, or a class for expanded clones, and some rows have none.

>TRBV6-6|-|many|TRBJ2-7
CASSYLPDLSYEQYF
TGTGCCAGCAGTTACCTTCCCGATCTCTCCTACGAGCAGTACTTC
>TRBV4-3|-|-|TRBJ1-4
CASSQESRGGEKLFF
TGCGCCAGCAGCCAAGAGAGTAGGGGCGGTGAAAAACTGTTTTTT
>TRBV6-5|-|medium-sized|TRBJ2-7
CASSYSKIPGDEQYF
TGTGCCAGCAGTTACTCGAAAATTCCGGGCGACGAGCAGTACTTC
>TRBV12-3/TRBV12-4|TRBD2|many|TRBJ2-2
CASKGGRLYTGELFF
TGTGCCAGCAAGGGCGGGAGGTTGTATACCGGGGAGCTGTTTTTT
>TRBV20-1|TRBD1|many|TRBJ1-1
CSAEAVEQGDRAFF
TGCAGTGCAGAGGCGGTTGAACAGGGGGATAGAGCTTTCTTT
>TRBV6-1|-|many|TRBJ2-2
CASSHGTGELFF
TGTGCCAGCAGTCATGGGACCGGGGAGCTGTTTTTT
>TRBV2|TRBD1|many|TRBJ2-4
CASSSLFGTGASKNIQYF
TGTGCCAGCAGCTCACTTTTCGGGACAGGTGCAAGCAAAAACATTCAGTACTTC
>TRBV5-1|TRBD1|-|TRBJ2-7
CASRSGTGAYEQYF
TGCGCCAGCAGGTCCGGGACAGGGGCCTACGAGCAGTACTTC
>TRBV13|-|many|TRBJ1-3
CASSLETAGNTIYF
TGTGCCAGCAGCTTGGAGACAGCTGGAAACACCATATATTTT
>TRBV28|-|many|TRBJ2-7
CASSLRDGTYEQYF
TGTGCCAGCAGTTTAAGGGACGGAACCTACGAGCAGTACTTC
>TRBV5-6|-|many|TRBJ2-7
CASSPGHSYEQYF
TGTGCCAGCAGCCCGGGACATTCCTACGAGCAGTACTTC
>TRBV6-1|-|many|TRBJ1-3
CATKKGSGASSGNTIYF
TGTGCCACCAAAAAGGGTTCAGGGGCGTCCTCTGGAAACACCATATATTTT
>TRBV11-3|-|many|TRBJ1-2
CASSSQGGYGYTF
TGTGCCAGCAGCTCACAGGGAGGCTATGGCTACACCTTC
>TRBV3-1|-|-|TRBJ1-5
CASGGTPNQPQHF
TGTGCCAGCGGGGGGACGCCCAATCAGCCCCAGCATTTT